This T cell receptor beta chain comes out of a study of blood T cell repertoires in COVID-19. In the study overall: In each case, the material was cDNA or gDNA derived from T cells, B-cell-depleted T cells, or PBMCs.

Looked up from germline, CDR1 is SGHDT and CDR2 is YYEEEE. V was clipped by 2 bases and J by 4 bases; unmatched bases: 8. The CDR3 spans 15 residues. In the authors' methods: For nucleated cells, counts were estimated from reference gene primer amplification. Assay used: immunoSEQ multiplex PCR; TCRdb lists only in-frame clones, some missing. From that table come the V and J calls and clone size; the DNA was used to work out D and trimming. The data hold about 170,000 clones, with 84% observed a single time. The sequenced sample was peripheral blood. This receptor was obtained from a man between 70 and 80 years old with active or convalescent COVID-19. The J gene is TRBJ1-1, the V gene TRBV5-6, with 7 bases aligning to TRBD1. CDR3: CASSLSRTGITEAFF. The CDR3 coding sequence is TGTGCCAGCAGCTTAAGCCGGACAGGAATCACTGAAGCTTTCTTT.